These T cell receptor beta chains were read from a single sample in a study of cytomegalovirus exposure and HLA in healthy donors. Only in-frame clones appear in the TCRdb table, and some are missing; sequencing was by immunoSEQ multiplex PCR. The table shows some 150,000 clones, with 70% to 90% occurring only once. Source material: PBMCs. The receptors were sampled from a woman between 35 and 50 years old in good health and CMV-seropositive. Each CDR3 is given without its conserved first and last residue. Clone size is shown for a subset of rows, as once, few, many or a class of expanded clone.

J: TRBJ2-7; length: 12; size: -; V: TRBV11-2; CDR3: ASSNQPQVHEQY
J: TRBJ2-1; length: 12; size: -; V: TRBV5-1; CDR3: ASSGDSPYNEQF
J: TRBJ2-1; length: 13; size: -; V: TRBV5-1; CDR3: ASSLGMSSYNEQF
J: TRBJ2-7; length: 16; size: few; V: TRBV4-3; CDR3: ASSQSSPGTKTSYEQY
J: TRBJ1-2; length: 11; size: -; V: TRBV6-5; CDR3: ASSSYRGEGYT
J: TRBJ1-1; length: 13; size: -; V: TRBV27; CDR3: ASSPWRRGPTEAF
J: TRBJ1-1; length: 11; size: -; V: TRBV4-3; CDR3: ASSHEDGGELD
J: TRBJ1-1; length: 13; size: few; V: TRBV19; CDR3: ASSREGGMNTEAF
J: TRBJ2-2; length: 14; size: few; V: TRBV5-1; CDR3: ASSRGTDTFLGELF
J: TRBJ2-2; length: 13; size: -; V: TRBV5-1; CDR3: ASKGTAHTTGELF
J: TRBJ2-1; length: 13; size: -; V: TRBV7-2; CDR3: ASSLTGQIINEQF
J: TRBJ1-5; length: 13; size: -; V: TRBV4-1; CDR3: ASSQETGVNQPQH
J: TRBJ1-1; length: 14; size: -; V: TRBV15; CDR3: ATSSSGGGMNTEAF
J: TRBJ1-2; length: 11; size: -; V: TRBV28; CDR3: AISPGGVEGYT
J: TRBJ2-2; length: 11; size: -; V: TRBV19; CDR3: AIGGGGTGELF
J: TRBJ2-5; length: 13; size: once; V: TRBV5-1; CDR3: ASSSSGGLQETQY
J: TRBJ2-1; length: 13; size: -; V: TRBV7-9; CDR3: ASSLSAGRGDEQF
J: TRBJ1-4; length: 13; size: -; V: TRBV5-4; CDR3: ASSLYAGTNEKLF
J: TRBJ1-5; length: 12; size: once; V: TRBV18; CDR3: ASSTTPGDQPQH
J: TRBJ2-7; length: 11; size: once; V: TRBV29-1; CDR3: SVHATGGYEQY
J: TRBJ2-1; length: 14; size: -; V: TRBV9; CDR3: ASSVEVGGLGNEQF
J: TRBJ2-2; length: 14; size: -; V: TRBV27; CDR3: ASRRGTGGGNGELF
J: TRBJ1-1; length: 14; size: -; V: TRBV6-5; CDR3: ASSSGTGVLKVEAF
J: TRBJ2-7; length: 11; size: -; V: TRBV5-4; CDR3: ASRSGQGNEQY
J: TRBJ1-1; length: 11; size: -; V: TRBV5-1; CDR3: ASSATGLTEAF
J: TRBJ2-3; length: 14; size: -; V: TRBV19; CDR3: ASSGVVAGGPDTQY
J: TRBJ1-1; length: 11; size: -; V: TRBV29-1; CDR3: SVAQGARTEAF
J: TRBJ2-1; length: 12; size: -; V: TRBV6-5; CDR3: ASSPSGGSNEQF
J: TRBJ2-1; length: 14; size: -; V: TRBV9; CDR3: ASSPGKRGAYNEQF
J: TRBJ2-7; length: 11; size: -; V: TRBV2; CDR3: ASNGLSSYEQY
J: TRBJ2-7; length: 10; size: -; V: TRBV5-1; CDR3: ASSHQGYEQY
J: TRBJ1-1; length: 13; size: -; V: TRBV5-4; CDR3: ASSAGQGTYTEAF
J: TRBJ1-4; length: 12; size: -; V: TRBV6-1; CDR3: ASSGQGAGEKLF
J: TRBJ2-1; length: 11; size: -; V: TRBV2; CDR3: ASNTASGRWQF
J: TRBJ2-1; length: 10; size: -; V: TRBV19; CDR3: ASSGLYNEQF
J: TRBJ2-1; length: 13; size: -; V: TRBV7-9; CDR3: ASSLAAGRVNEQF
J: TRBJ2-3; length: 11; size: few; V: TRBV25-1; CDR3: ASSDGGVDTQY
J: TRBJ1-4; length: 12; size: -; V: TRBV11-3; CDR3: ARIDRVPNEKLF
J: TRBJ1-1; length: 14; size: -; V: TRBV5-6; CDR3: ASSPGGGDLFTEAF
J: TRBJ2-5; length: 12; size: -; V: TRBV19; CDR3: ASSIDPNGGTQY
J: TRBJ2-4; length: 14; size: -; V: TRBV28; CDR3: ASGRQSAVAKNIQY
J: TRBJ1-3; length: 15; size: -; V: TRBV25-1; CDR3: ASSADRDRGSGNTIY
J: TRBJ2-3; length: 13; size: -; V: TRBV7-8; CDR3: ASSFEGHHTDTQY
J: TRBJ1-4; length: 12; size: few; V: TRBV6-5; CDR3: ASSYSGPPEKLF
J: TRBJ2-3; length: 9; size: -; V: TRBV20-1; CDR3: SVRGTDTQY
J: TRBJ1-2; length: 12; size: once; V: TRBV19; CDR3: ASSPRGTNYGYT
J: TRBJ2-5; length: 12; size: -; V: TRBV29-1; CDR3: SGKLAGFRETQY
J: TRBJ2-7; length: 12; size: -; V: TRBV28; CDR3: ASNHYDRPYEQY
J: TRBJ1-1; length: 11; size: few; V: TRBV7-9; CDR3: SSSLADRGEAF
J: TRBJ2-3; length: 12; size: -; V: TRBV6-1; CDR3: ASTGGRGADTQY
J: TRBJ2-7; length: 11; size: -; V: TRBV2; CDR3: ASLGGGNYEQY
J: TRBJ2-1; length: 13; size: -; V: TRBV5-1; CDR3: ASSWGGGRYNEQF
J: TRBJ2-1; length: 12; size: -; V: TRBV9; CDR3: ASSAGGWGDEQF
J: TRBJ1-4; length: 11; size: -; V: TRBV5-1; CDR3: ASSLAHNEKLF